Presented here are 21 T cell receptor beta chains from one specimen sequenced in a study of Graves' ophthalmopathy and Graves' hyperthyroidism. For repertoire sequencing, the TCR beta CDR3 regions were amplified from RNA transcripts. After a first-round RT-PCR with HTBI primers, a second-round multiplex PCR was run. TCRdb called the multiplex PCR reads again in MiXCR, with one record for every CDR3 protein. The sample lists over 150,000 distinct CDR3 sequences; around two fifths were seen once. Sample: peripheral blood. The receptors were gathered from a woman aged 40-49 years with Graves' ophthalmopathy.

The V call is TRBV12-3 or TRBV12-4, the J call TRBJ1-5; D uncertain. There are 14 residues in the CDR3. V was trimmed by 5 bases and J by 7 bases, leaving 15 bases between them. The DNA for the CDR3 is TGTGCCAGCAGTGAAATACGGTCCAGGCAGCCCCAGCATTTT. Its protein product is CASSEIRSRQPQHF.

V and J are TRBV19 and TRBJ1-5; no definite D call. The CDR3 has 13 residues. Looked up from germline, CDR1 is LNHDA and CDR2 is SQIVND (reference sequence). The V gene lost 2 bases and the J gene lost 3 bases, with 5 bases spanning the gap. Here the CDR3 reads CASSIHLNQPQHF. The DNA of the CDR3 is TGTGCCAGTAGTATACACCTCAATCAGCCCCAGCATTTT.

This clonotype was recorded at least ten times. This chain uses TRBV24-1 with TRBJ1-5, with D tentatively TRBD1 (5 bases). This CDR3 is built from 14 residues. The V gene lost 5 bases and the J gene lost 0 bases, with 7 bases spanning the gap. Looked up from germline, CDR1 is KGHDR and CDR2 is SFDVKD. This CDR3 reads CATSGGYSNQPQHF. The DNA of the CDR3 is TGTGCCACCAGTGGGGGGTATAGCAATCAGCCCCAGCATTTT.

At least ten counts were recorded for this clonotype. The chain employs TRBV13 and TRBJ2-5; 11 bases fit TRBD2. Germline CDR1 reads PRHDT; CDR2 reads FYEKMQ (reference sequence). With V trimmed by 3 bases and J by 4 bases, 4 bases remained unmatched. The CDR3 loop spans 15 amino acids. CDR3 coding DNA: TGTGCCAGCAGCTTCCACACTAGCGGGGGAGAGACCCAGTACTTC. Amino acids: CASSFHTSGGETQYF.

This clonotype was picked up many times. V gene TRBV20-1 combines with J gene TRBJ1-2, with D perhaps TRBD1 (6 bases). Trimming pared 3 bases from V and 4 bases from J, leaving 12 bases between. In germline, CDR1 is DFQATT, CDR2 SNEGSKA (reference sequence). The CDR3 length is 13 residues. The CDR3 DNA reads TGCAGTGCTAGCACAGGGTATGGCTATGGCTACACCTTC. Residues: CSASTGYGYGYTF.

This clonotype was recorded many times. V is TRBV29-1 and J is TRBJ2-5; 8 bases are a match to TRBD1. The CDR3 runs 12 residues. The trim removed 7 bases at V and 2 bases at J, leaving 3 bases unmatched. The germline V gene has CDR1 SQVTM and CDR2 ANQGSEA. CDR3 residues: CSGDRGQETQYF. In DNA, the CDR3 is TGCAGCGGCGACAGGGGTCAAGAGACCCAGTACTTC.

This chain connects TRBV28 to TRBJ2-7; D may be TRBD1 (6 bases). Germline V gives CDR1 MDHEN, CDR2 SYDVKM. The CDR3 has 14 residues. V was pared by 7 bases and J by 2 bases, with 15 bases between. CDR3 sequence reads: CASTLSDRPYEQYF. In DNA form, the CDR3 reads TGTGCCAGCACCTTAAGTGACAGGCCCTACGAGCAGTACTTC.

The chain carries TRBV19 and TRBJ1-1; 7 bases line up with TRBD1. This CDR3 spans 16 amino acids. Trimming removed 4 bases from V and 1 base from J; junction bases left unmatched: 9. Germline V gene data show CDR1 as LNHDA and CDR2 as SQIVND (reference sequence). The chain's CDR3 is CASSTSYGTENTEAFF. In nucleotides, the CDR3 is TGTGCCAGTAGTACATCCTACGGGACAGAGAACACTGAAGCTTTCTTT.

This clonotype was counted many times. This sequence joins TRBV27 and TRBJ2-6, with D hard to call. The CDR3 runs to 12 residues. Germline loops: CDR1 MNHEY, CDR2 SMNVEV (reference sequence). Trimming stripped 5 bases from V and 2 bases from J, with 1 base between. CDR3 nucleotides: TGTGCCAGCAGTCCTGGGGCCAACGTCCTGACTTTC. This sequence encodes CASSPGANVLTF. Together with reference TRBV27 and TRBJ2-6, the CDR3 gives the full variable domain: EAQVTQNPRYLITVTGKKLTVTCSQNMNHEYMSWYRQDPGLGLRQIYYSMNVEVTDKGDVPEGYKVSRKEKRNFPLILESPSPNQTSLYFCASSPGANVLTFGAGSRLTVL.

This clonotype occurred once. This rearrangement joins TRBV6-2 or TRBV6-3 to TRBJ1-5, with TRBD1 as a possible D gene (5 bases). This CDR3 has 17 residues. Germline CDR1 and CDR2: MNHEY and SVGEGT. The V end was cut by 2 bases, the J end by 0 bases, with 14 bases between. The CDR3 loop reads CASSYKQASYSNQPQHF. In DNA, the CDR3 is TGTGCCAGCAGTTACAAACAGGCGTCCTATAGCAATCAGCCCCAGCATTTT.

The sample holds many counts of this clonotype. This rearrangement joins TRBV6-5 to TRBJ2-7; weak D call: TRBD2 (6 bases). From germline, CDR1 is MNHEY and CDR2 SVGAGI. Trimming cost V 6 bases and J 2 bases, with 11 bases left between them. The CDR3 runs 13 residues. This CDR3 reads CASRASVTYEQYF. The CDR3 DNA reads TGTGCCAGCAGGGCTAGCGTAACCTACGAGCAGTACTTC.

This clonotype was observed at least ten times. The V gene is TRBV11-2, the J gene TRBJ1-2; 9 bases are shared with TRBD1. The CDR3 has 16 amino acids. Germline lookup yields CDR1 SGHAT and CDR2 FQNNGV. The V and J ends lost 2 bases and 8 bases, in that order; junction bases with no gene match: 12. CDR3 bases: TGTGCCAGCAGCTTACAACCTGGGACAGGGAGTCGAGGCTACACCTTC. This encodes CASSLQPGTGSRGYTF.

The V gene is TRBV12-3 or TRBV12-4, the J gene TRBJ2-7, with D unresolved. V gave up 6 bases and J gave up 6 bases, with 15 bases separating them. This CDR3 comprises 13 residues. The CDR3 DNA is TGTGCCAGCAGCCGATCAGAACTCGGCGAGCAGTACTTC. Its translation: CASSRSELGEQYF.

The chain uses TRBV12-5 and TRBJ2-7; 8 bases map to TRBD1. The germline V gene has CDR1 LGHNT and CDR2 FRNRAP. This CDR3 has 14 residues. V trimming: 5 bases; J trimming: 0 bases; junction bases outside the gene matches: 3. CDR3 DNA sequence: TGTGCTAGTGGTCCCGGACAGGGCTCCTACGAGCAGTACTTC. Translated: CASGPGQGSYEQYF.

The J gene is TRBJ2-1, the V gene TRBV6-5; D not certain. Germline values: CDR1 MNHEY, CDR2 SVGAGI. V was shortened by 4 bases and J by 8 bases, with 9 bases between the two germline ends. CDR3 length: 12 amino acids. CDR3 sequence reads: CASSWTGHEQFF. CDR3 sequence (DNA): TGTGCCAGCAGTTGGACCGGCCATGAGCAGTTCTTC.

The rearrangement joins TRBV6-2 or TRBV6-3 to TRBJ2-7; 7 bases align to TRBD1. The CDR3 loop spans 12 amino acids. Germline trimming cut 7 bases from V and 4 bases from J; bases unmatched to any gene: 4. Germline CDR1 MNHEY, CDR2 SVGEGT. This CDR3 is CASNRGSYEQYF. The CDR3 nucleotides are TGTGCCAGCAACAGGGGCTCGTACGAGCAGTACTTC.

The J gene is TRBJ2-7, the V gene TRBV6-1, with D possibly matching TRBD1 (6 bases). The V end lost 6 bases, the J end lost 5 bases, and 23 bases lay between the germline ends. The CDR3 totals 16 residues. Germline CDR1 MNHNS, CDR2 SASEGT. The CDR3, as DNA: TGTGCCAGCAGCGTACCCCTAGGGACAAAATTCCACGAGCAGTACTTC. Residues: CASSVPLGTKFHEQYF.

The chain couples TRBV19 to TRBJ2-7; the D gene is possibly TRBD2 (5 bases). Germline V gene data show CDR1 as LNHDA and CDR2 as SQIVND (reference sequence). The CDR3 runs to 13 residues. Trimming removed 2 bases from V and 3 bases from J, with 8 bases in between. CDR3 loop: CASSIIGNYEQYF. The CDR3 coding sequence is TGTGCCAGTAGTATAATCGGGAACTACGAGCAGTACTTC.

This chain links TRBV6-2 or TRBV6-3 with TRBJ1-5; no definite D call. The CDR3 extends over 19 amino acids. Trimming took 2 bases from V and 0 from J, leaving 20 bases between them. Germline V CDR1 and CDR2: MNHEY, SVGEGT. The CDR3 bases are TGTGCCAGCAGTTACGATGCAGAAAGGATGATAGATAGCAATCAGCCCCAGCATTTT. Its protein is CASSYDAERMIDSNQPQHF.

A few counts support this clonotype. The chain uses TRBV6-2 or TRBV6-3 and TRBJ2-7, with TRBD2 matching 9 bases. Trimming removed 4 bases from V and 6 bases from J; junction bases left unmatched: 4. This CDR3 region has 13 residues. Germline V gene lookup returns CDR1 MNHEY and CDR2 SVGEGT. CDR3 in DNA: TGTGCCAGCAGTTCTAGCGGGAAAGGCGAGCAGTACTTC. It yields the protein CASSSSGKGEQYF.

This clonotype appeared many times. The chain is built from TRBV9 and TRBJ2-7; possibly TRBD2 for D (6 bases). In germline, CDR1 is SGDLS, CDR2 YYNGEE. The CDR3 contains 14 residues. Trimming pared 3 bases from V and 3 bases from J, leaving 13 bases between. As DNA, the CDR3 is TGTGCCAGCAGCGAGGGCTTGACTAGCTACGAGCAGTACTTC. Its protein product is CASSEGLTSYEQYF. The complete variable domain, with remaining parts taken from reference TRBV9 and TRBJ2-7, reads DSGVTQTPKHLITATGQRVTLRCSPRSGDLSVYWYQQSLDQGLQFLIQYYNGEERAKGNILERFSAQQFPDLHSELNLSSLELGDSALYFCASSEGLTSYEQYFGPGTRLTVT.